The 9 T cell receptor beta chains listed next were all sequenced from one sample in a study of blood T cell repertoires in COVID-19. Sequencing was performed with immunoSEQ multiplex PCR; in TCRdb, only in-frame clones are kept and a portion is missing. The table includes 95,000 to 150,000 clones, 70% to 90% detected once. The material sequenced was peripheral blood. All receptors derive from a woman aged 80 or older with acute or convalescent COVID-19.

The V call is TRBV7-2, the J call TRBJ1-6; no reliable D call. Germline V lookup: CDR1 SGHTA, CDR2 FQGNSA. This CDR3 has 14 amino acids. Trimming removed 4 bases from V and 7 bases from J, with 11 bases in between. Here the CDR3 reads CASSSRQKNSPLHF. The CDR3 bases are TGTGCCAGCAGCTCGAGGCAGAAGAATTCACCCCTCCACTTT.

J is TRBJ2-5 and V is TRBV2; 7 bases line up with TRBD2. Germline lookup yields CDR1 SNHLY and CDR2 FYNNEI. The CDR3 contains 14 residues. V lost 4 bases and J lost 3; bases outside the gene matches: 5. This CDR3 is CASSAGGLKETQYF. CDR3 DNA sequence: TGTGCCAGCAGTGCGGGGGGTTTGAAAGAGACCCAGTACTTC.

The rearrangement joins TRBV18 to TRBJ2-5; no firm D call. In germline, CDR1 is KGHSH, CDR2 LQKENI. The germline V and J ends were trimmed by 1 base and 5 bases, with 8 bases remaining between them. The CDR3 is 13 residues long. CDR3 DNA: TGTGCCAGCTCACCACAGTCCAGGGAGACCCAGTACTTC. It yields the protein CASSPQSRETQYF.

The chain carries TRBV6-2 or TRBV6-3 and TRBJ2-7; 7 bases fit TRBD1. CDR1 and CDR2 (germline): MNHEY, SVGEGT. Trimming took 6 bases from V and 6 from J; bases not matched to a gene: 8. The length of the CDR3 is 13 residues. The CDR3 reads CASRPDRVGEQYF. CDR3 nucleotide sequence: TGTGCCAGCAGACCTGACAGGGTCGGCGAGCAGTACTTC.

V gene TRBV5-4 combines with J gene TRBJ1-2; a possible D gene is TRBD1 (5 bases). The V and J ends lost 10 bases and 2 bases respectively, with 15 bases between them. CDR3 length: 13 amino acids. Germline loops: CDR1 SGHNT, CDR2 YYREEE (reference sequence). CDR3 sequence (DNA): TGTGCCCTGAGCTCGGGGGGGAACTATGGCTACACCTTC. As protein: CALSSGGNYGYTF.

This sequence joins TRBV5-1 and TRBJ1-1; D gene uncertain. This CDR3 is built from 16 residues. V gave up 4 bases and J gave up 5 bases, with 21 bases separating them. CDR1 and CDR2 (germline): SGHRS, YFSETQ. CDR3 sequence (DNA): TGCGCCAGCAGCCCCACCACGGTGGGCGCGGGGACTGAAGCTTTCTTT. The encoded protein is CASSPTTVGAGTEAFF.

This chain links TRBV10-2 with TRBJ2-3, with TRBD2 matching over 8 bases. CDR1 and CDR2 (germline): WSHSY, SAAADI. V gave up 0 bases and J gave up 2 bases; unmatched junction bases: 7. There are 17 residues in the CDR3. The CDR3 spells CASSESTAGGHTDTQYF. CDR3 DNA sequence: TGCGCCAGCAGTGAGTCGACGGCGGGAGGACACACAGATACGCAGTATTTT.

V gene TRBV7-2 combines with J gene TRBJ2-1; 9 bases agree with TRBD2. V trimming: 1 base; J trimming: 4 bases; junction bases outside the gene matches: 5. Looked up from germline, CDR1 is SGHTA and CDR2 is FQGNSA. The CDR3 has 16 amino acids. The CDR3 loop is CASSLVAGETYNEQFF. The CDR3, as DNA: TGTGCCAGCAGCTTAGTAGCGGGGGAAACTTACAATGAGCAGTTCTTC. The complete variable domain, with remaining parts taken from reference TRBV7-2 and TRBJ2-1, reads GAGVSQSPSNKVTEKGKDVELRCDPISGHTALYWYRQSLGQGLEFLIYFQGNSAPDKSGLPSDRFSAERTGGSVSTLTIQRTQQEDSAVYLCASSLVAGETYNEQFFGPGTRLTVL.

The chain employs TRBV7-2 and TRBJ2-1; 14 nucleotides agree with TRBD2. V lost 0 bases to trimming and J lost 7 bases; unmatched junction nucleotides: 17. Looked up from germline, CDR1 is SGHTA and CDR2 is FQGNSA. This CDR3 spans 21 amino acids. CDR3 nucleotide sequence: TGTGCCAGCAGCTTAGCGAATAGCCCCAAGACTAGCGGGGGGGTGTGGAATGAGCAGTTCTTC. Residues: CASSLANSPKTSGGVWNEQFF.